Shown below are 13 T cell receptor beta chains from a single sample sequenced in a study of shared T cell receptors in the human thymus. Produced via immunoSEQ multiplex PCR; TCRdb's table is partial and in-frame only. The data contain 700,000 to 750,000 clones, 70% to 90% of them seen just once; the ten biggest clones take up roughly 0.01%. In addition, the sample was reused for a study of human thymus T cells.

The sample taken for sequencing was thymocytes. The origin of the receptors is a girl under three years old with a congenital heart defect.

The chain couples TRBV6-1 to TRBJ2-3; 8 nucleotides match TRBD1. Per germline, CDR1 MNHNS and CDR2 SASEGT. This CDR3 comprises 15 residues. V dropped 5 bases and J dropped 1; count of bases not matched to a gene: 5. CDR3 DNA: TGTGCCAGCAGTCATACAGGGGGGTGCACAGATACGCAGTATTTT. This sequence encodes CASSHTGGCTDTQYF.

The rearrangement uses TRBV5-1 and TRBJ1-2, with D perhaps TRBD1 (6 bases). Germline CDR1 SGHRS, CDR2 YFSETQ. This CDR3 contains 13 residues. V lost 5 bases to trimming and J lost 6 bases, with 14 bases between them. CDR3 amino acids: CASSKGGGDGYTF. As DNA, the CDR3 is TGCGCCAGCAGTAAAGGTGGGGGCGATGGCTACACCTTC. Together with reference TRBV5-1 and TRBJ1-2, the CDR3 gives the full variable domain: KAGVTQTPRYLIKTRGQQVTLSCSPISGHRSVSWYQQTPGQGLQFLFEYFSETQRNKGNFPGRFSGRQFSNSRSEMNVSTLELGDSALYLCASSKGGGDGYTFGSGTRLTVV.

This clone was seen only a few times. The V and J genes are TRBV7-8 and TRBJ1-5, with a weak D call TRBD1 (5 bases). CDR1 is SGHVS, CDR2 FQNEAQ, per germline. V gave up 7 bases and J gave up 2 bases, with 9 bases separating them. This CDR3 region has 13 residues. The CDR3 DNA reads as TGTGCCAGCACAGGGTCAGGCAATCAGCCCCAGCATTTT. It codes for CASTGSGNQPQHF.

The chain is built from TRBV29-1 and TRBJ1-2, with 12 bases fitting TRBD1. Unmatched junction bases numbered 19, after V lost 6 bases and J lost 8 bases. The CDR3 loop spans 17 amino acids. CDR1 is SQVTM, CDR2 ANQGSEA, per germline. The CDR3 loop is CSVVVVGQGALPRGYTF. CDR3 bases: TGCAGCGTCGTGGTGGTGGGACAGGGGGCTCTCCCAAGGGGCTACACCTTC.

This clone was picked up one time. The chain couples TRBV15 to TRBJ1-2; 8 nucleotides match TRBD1. Germline V gene sequence: CDR1 LNHNV, CDR2 YYDKDF (reference sequence). V trimming: 3 bases; J trimming: 6 bases; junction bases outside the gene matches: 9. The CDR3 contains 15 residues. The CDR3 DNA reads TGTGCCACCAGCAGTGGCGCAGGGGGCCTAGATGGCTACACCTTC. This codes for CATSSGAGGLDGYTF. Variable domain in full (rest from reference TRBV15 and TRBJ1-2): DAMVIQNPRYQVTQFGKPVTLSCSQTLNHNVMYWYQQKSSQAPKLLFHYYDKDFNNEADTPDNFQSRRPNTSFCFLDIRSPGLGDTAMYLCATSSGAGGLDGYTFGSGTRLTVV.

CDR3 protein: CASSPSRDRGKGTGELFF. Written as DNA, the CDR3 is TGTGCCAGCAGCCCTAGCCGGGACAGGGGAAAGGGCACCGGGGAGCTGTTTTTT. The chain has TRBV7-9 and TRBJ2-2, with 10 bases aligning to TRBD1. With V trimmed by 5 bases and J by 4 bases, 13 bases remained unmatched. Germline lookup yields CDR1 SEHNR and CDR2 FQNEAQ (reference sequence). This CDR3 is 18 amino acids long.

The gene calls are TRBV9 and TRBJ1-2; TRBD1 agrees at 7 bases. There are 15 residues in the CDR3. V dropped 3 bases and J dropped 6; count of bases not matched to a gene: 11. Germline loops: CDR1 SGDLS, CDR2 YYNGEE. CDR3 amino acids: CASSGPRDSSHGYTF. In DNA, the CDR3 is TGTGCCAGCAGCGGCCCCAGGGACAGCAGCCATGGCTACACCTTC.

The V and J genes are TRBV7-9 and TRBJ1-2, with a weak D call TRBD1 (6 bases). The germline gives CDR1 SEHNR, CDR2 FQNEAQ (reference sequence). This CDR3 has 12 residues. V dropped 8 bases and J dropped 4 bases, with 11 bases sitting between them. The CDR3 reads CASWDILYGYTF. In DNA, the CDR3 is TGTGCCAGCTGGGACATACTCTATGGCTACACCTTC.

This chain connects TRBV10-3 to TRBJ2-7, with 7 bases fitting TRBD1. The CDR3 spans 13 residues. After removal of 6 bases from V and 2 bases from J, the junction contained 4 bases not matched to a gene. The germline V gene encodes CDR1 ENHRY and CDR2 SYGVKD. The CDR3 is CAISRDRAYEQYF. Written as DNA, the CDR3 is TGTGCCATCAGCCGGGACAGAGCCTACGAGCAGTACTTC.

The CDR3 nucleotides are TGTGCCAGTAGTCTCCCCCCCCGGGACAGGGGGCCGGGGAACACTGAAGCTTTCTTT. Its translation: CASSLPPRDRGPGNTEAFF. The chain combines TRBV19 with TRBJ1-1; 12 nucleotides align to TRBD1. J gave up 1 base and V 5 bases, and 14 bases lay outside the gene matches. Per germline, CDR1 LNHDA and CDR2 SQIVND (reference sequence). The CDR3 covers 19 residues.

In DNA form, the CDR3 reads TGTGCCAGCAGTTTTAGACTAGGCTATGGCTACACCTTC. Translated: CASSFRLGYGYTF. This rearrangement joins TRBV27 to TRBJ1-2; D is unresolved. V was shortened by 3 bases and J by 4 bases, with 9 bases between the two germline ends. CDR3 size: 13 residues. In germline, CDR1 is MNHEY, CDR2 SMNVEV (reference sequence).

The chain links TRBV19 to TRBJ1-3; TRBD1 matches 7 bases. Germline CDR1 reads LNHDA; CDR2 reads SQIVND (reference sequence). There are 16 residues in the CDR3. J lost 3 bases, V lost 6 bases, and 11 bases had no gene match. The CDR3 is CASSPSRGRFGNTIYF. The CDR3 DNA is TGTGCCAGTAGCCCGTCTAGGGGGCGATTTGGAAACACCATATATTTT.

The chain carries TRBV6-5 and TRBJ1-3; D is perhaps TRBD1 (6 bases). CDR1 is MNHEY and CDR2 is SVGAGI in the germline V gene. There are 16 residues in the CDR3. V lost 2 bases, J lost 0 bases, and 11 bases lay in between. Written as DNA, the CDR3 is TGTGCCAGCAGTTACGCTGGCAGGGGCTCTGGAAACACCATATATTTT. It specifies CASSYAGRGSGNTIYF.